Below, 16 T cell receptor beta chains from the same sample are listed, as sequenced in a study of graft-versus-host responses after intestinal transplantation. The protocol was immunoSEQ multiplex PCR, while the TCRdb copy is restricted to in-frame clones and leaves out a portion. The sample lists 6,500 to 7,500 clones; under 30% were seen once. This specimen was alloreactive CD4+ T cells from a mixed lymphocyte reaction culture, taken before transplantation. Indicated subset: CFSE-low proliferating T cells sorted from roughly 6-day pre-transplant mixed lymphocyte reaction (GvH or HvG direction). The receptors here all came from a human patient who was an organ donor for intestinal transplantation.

The CDR3 region is CSVEDTNTGELFF. CDR3 DNA: TGCAGCGTTGAGGACACGAACACCGGGGAGCTGTTTTTT. This chain joins TRBV29-1 and TRBJ2-2; TRBD1 is a possible D gene (5 bases). CDR1 and CDR2 (germline): SQVTM, ANQGSEA. The CDR3 sequence is 13 residues long. Trimming pared 3 bases from V and 0 bases from J, leaving 5 bases between.

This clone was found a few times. The CDR3 reads CASSLARLAGGSYEQYF. Here the CDR3 DNA reads TGTGCCAGCAGTTTAGCGAGACTAGCGGGAGGCTCCTACGAGCAGTACTTC. The genes are TRBV28 and TRBJ2-7, with TRBD2 matching 13 bases. Germline assignment: CDR1 MDHEN and CDR2 SYDVKM. The CDR3 sequence is 17 residues long. With V trimmed by 2 bases and J by 0 bases, 4 bases remained unmatched.

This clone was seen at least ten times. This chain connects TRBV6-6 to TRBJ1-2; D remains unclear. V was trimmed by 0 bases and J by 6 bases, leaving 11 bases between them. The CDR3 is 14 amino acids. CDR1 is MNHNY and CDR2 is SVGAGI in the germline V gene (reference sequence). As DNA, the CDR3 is TGTGCCAGCAGTTACTCGCGGCGGGTAAATGGCTACACCTTC. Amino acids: CASSYSRRVNGYTF.

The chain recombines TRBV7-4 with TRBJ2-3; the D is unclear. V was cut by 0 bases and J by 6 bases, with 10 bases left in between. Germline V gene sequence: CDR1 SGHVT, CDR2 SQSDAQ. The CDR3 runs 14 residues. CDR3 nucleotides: TGTGCCAGCAGCTTAGCGGGAAGTGGCGATACGCAGTATTTT. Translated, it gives CASSLAGSGDTQYF.

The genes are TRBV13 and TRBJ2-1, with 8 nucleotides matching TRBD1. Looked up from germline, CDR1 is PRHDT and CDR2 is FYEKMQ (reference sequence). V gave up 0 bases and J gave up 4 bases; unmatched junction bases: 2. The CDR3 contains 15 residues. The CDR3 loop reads CASSLGTGAYNEQFF. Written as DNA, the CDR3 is TGTGCCAGCAGCTTAGGGACAGGGGCGTACAATGAGCAGTTCTTC.

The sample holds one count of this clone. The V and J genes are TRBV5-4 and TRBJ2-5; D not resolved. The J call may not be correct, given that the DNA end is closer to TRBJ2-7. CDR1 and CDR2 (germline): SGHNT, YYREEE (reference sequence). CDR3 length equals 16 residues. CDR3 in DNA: TGTGCCAGCAGCTTGGATTGGACCGTCAGCTCCTACGAGCAGTACTTC. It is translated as CASSLDWTVSSYEQYF.

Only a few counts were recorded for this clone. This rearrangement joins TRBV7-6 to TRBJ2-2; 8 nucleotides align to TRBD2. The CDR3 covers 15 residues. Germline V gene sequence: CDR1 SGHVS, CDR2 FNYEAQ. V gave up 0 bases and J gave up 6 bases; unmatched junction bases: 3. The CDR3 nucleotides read TGTGCCAGCAGCTTAGCGCAACTAGCGGCCGGGGAGCTGTTTTTT. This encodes CASSLAQLAAGELFF.

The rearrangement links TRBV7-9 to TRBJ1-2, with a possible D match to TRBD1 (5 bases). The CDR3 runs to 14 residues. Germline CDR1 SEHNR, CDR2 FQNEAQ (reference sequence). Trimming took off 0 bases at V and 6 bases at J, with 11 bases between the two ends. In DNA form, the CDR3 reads TGTGCCAGCAGCTTAGCGCTTTTGGGGGATGGCTACACCTTC. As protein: CASSLALLGDGYTF.

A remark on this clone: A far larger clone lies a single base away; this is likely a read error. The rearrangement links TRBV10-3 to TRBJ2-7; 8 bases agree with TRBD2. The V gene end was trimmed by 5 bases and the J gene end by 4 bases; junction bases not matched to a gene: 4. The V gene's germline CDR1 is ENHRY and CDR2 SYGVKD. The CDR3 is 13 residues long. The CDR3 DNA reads TGTGCCATCAGTTGGGGACTAGTTTACGAGCAGTACTTC. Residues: CAISWGLVYEQYF.

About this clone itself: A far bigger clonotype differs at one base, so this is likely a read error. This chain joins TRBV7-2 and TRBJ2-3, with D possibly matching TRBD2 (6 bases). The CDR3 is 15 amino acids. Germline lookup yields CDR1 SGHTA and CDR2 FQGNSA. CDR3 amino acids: CASSPRESEADTQFF. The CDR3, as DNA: TGTGCCAGCAGCCCCCGGGAGAGTGAGGCAGATACGCAGTTTTTT.

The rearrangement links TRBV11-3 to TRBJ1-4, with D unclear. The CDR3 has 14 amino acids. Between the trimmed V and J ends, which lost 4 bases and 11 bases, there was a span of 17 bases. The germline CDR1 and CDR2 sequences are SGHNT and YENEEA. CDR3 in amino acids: CASSSSPASGKLFF. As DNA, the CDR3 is TGTGCCAGCAGCTCATCGCCGGCCTCGGGGAAACTGTTTTTT.

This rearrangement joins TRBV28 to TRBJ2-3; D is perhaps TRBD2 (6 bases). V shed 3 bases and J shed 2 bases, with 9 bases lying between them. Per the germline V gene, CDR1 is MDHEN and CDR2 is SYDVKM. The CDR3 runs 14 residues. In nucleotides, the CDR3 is TGTGCCAGCAGTTTCGGAGGGGCCACAGATACGCAGTATTTT. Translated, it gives CASSFGGATDTQYF.

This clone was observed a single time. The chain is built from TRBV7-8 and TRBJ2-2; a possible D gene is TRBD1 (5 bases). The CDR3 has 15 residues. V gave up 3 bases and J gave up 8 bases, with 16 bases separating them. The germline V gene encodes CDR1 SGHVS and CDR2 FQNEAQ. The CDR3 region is CASSLFVGDTGELFF. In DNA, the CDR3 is TGTGCCAGCAGCTTGTTTGTAGGGGATACAGGGGAGCTGTTTTTT.

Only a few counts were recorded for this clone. DNA for the CDR3: TGCAGCGTTGAAGAGATGGCTTTGAGCTCCTACAATGAGCAGTTCTTC. As protein: CSVEEMALSSYNEQFF. The chain employs TRBV29-1 and TRBJ2-1; D is undetermined. The CDR3 contains 16 residues. Looked up from germline, CDR1 is SQVTM and CDR2 is ANQGSEA. Trimming stripped 0 bases from V and 0 bases from J, with 12 bases between.

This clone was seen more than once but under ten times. The CDR3 here is CASSFEGVRTEAFF. Written as DNA, the CDR3 is TGTGCCAGCAGCTTTGAGGGGGTGAGGACTGAAGCTTTCTTT. The chain combines TRBV7-7 with TRBJ1-1; TRBD1 might be the D (6 bases). V was pared by 3 bases and J by 5 bases, with 13 bases between. The V gene's germline CDR1 is SSHAT and CDR2 FNYEAQ (reference sequence). The length of the CDR3 is 14 residues.

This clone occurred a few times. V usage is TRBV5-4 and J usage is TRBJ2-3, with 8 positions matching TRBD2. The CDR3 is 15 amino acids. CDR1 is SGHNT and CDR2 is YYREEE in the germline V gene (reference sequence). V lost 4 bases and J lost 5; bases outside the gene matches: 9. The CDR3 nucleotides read TGTGCCAGCAGCCGGGGACTAGTTGGGGGAGATACGCAGTATTTT. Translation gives CASSRGLVGGDTQYF.